This paragraph reports one T cell receptor beta chain. The data are from a study of T-cell reconstitution after alpha-beta-depleted transplantation in children. Preparing the TCRbeta library involved the use of unique molecular identifiers. TCRdb reanalysed the PCR reads using MiXCR and keeps one entry per CDR3 protein. This table holds 260,000 or so distinct CDR3 sequences, approximately 12% found once. This receptor was taken from a human donor who donated a stem cell graft to a child with acute lymphoblastic leukemia. This specimen was PBMCs from the stem cell graft donor, taken from the stem cell graft.

CDR3 nucleotides: TGCGCCAGCAGCCAATACCCGGGAAGAACTAACTATGGCTACACCTTC. Protein product: CASSQYPGRTNYGYTF. The rearrangement uses TRBV4-1 and TRBJ1-2; D gene uncertain. Deletions cut 2 bases from V and 0 bases from J, with 13 bases between. This CDR3 has 16 residues. Germline V gene data show CDR1 as MGHRA and CDR2 as YSYEKL.